The next 2 T cell receptor beta chains were all read from a single sample in a study of response to subunit inactivated influenza vaccine. Each CDR3 protein gets one entry after TCRdb re-called the RT-PCR reads with MiXCR. The sample carries more than 450,000 distinct CDR3 sequences, around 11% recorded once. These data also formed part of another study, on T cells expressing NK-cell markers. Per that study: 5'RACE template switching with UMIs produced the TCR beta cDNA.

Sequencing was performed on PBMCs from blood, taken on the day of vaccination. The receptor source for this set is a man over 45 who received an inactivated influenza vaccine.

The chain recombines TRBV20-1 with TRBJ2-5, with no clear D. V gave up 6 bases and J gave up 1 base, with 12 bases separating them. The CDR3 is 13 residues long. The germline V gene encodes CDR1 DFQATT and CDR2 SNEGSKA (reference sequence). CDR3 sequence reads: CSASADFQETQYF. The CDR3 nucleotides read TGCAGTGCATCGGCCGACTTCCAAGAGACCCAGTACTTC.

There are a few counts of this clonotype. The rearrangement links TRBV5-8 to TRBJ2-6; 7 bases match TRBD1. In germline, CDR1 is SGHTS, CDR2 YDEGEE. The trim removed 0 bases at V and 4 bases at J, leaving 1 base unmatched. The CDR3 is made up of 15 amino acids. In DNA, the CDR3 is TGTGCCAGCAGCTTGGAGGGACAGGGGGCCAACGTCCTGACTTTC. Encoded protein: CASSLEGQGANVLTF.